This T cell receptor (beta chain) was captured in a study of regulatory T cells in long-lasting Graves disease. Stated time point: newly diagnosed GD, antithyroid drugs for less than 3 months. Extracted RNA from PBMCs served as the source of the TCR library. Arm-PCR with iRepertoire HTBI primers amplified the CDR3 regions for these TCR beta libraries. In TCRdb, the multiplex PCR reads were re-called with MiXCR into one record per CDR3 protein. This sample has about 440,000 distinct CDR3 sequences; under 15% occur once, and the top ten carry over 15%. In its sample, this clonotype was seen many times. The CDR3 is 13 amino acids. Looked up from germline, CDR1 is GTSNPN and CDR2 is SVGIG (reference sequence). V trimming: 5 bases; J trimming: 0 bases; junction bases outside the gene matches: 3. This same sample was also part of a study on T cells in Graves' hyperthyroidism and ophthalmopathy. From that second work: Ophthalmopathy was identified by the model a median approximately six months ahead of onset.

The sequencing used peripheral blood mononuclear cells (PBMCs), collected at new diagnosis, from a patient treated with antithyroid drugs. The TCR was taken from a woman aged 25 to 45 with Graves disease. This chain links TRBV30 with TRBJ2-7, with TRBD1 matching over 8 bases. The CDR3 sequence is CAWHRGSSYEQYF. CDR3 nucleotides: TGTGCCTGGCACAGGGGGAGCTCCTACGAGCAGTACTTC.